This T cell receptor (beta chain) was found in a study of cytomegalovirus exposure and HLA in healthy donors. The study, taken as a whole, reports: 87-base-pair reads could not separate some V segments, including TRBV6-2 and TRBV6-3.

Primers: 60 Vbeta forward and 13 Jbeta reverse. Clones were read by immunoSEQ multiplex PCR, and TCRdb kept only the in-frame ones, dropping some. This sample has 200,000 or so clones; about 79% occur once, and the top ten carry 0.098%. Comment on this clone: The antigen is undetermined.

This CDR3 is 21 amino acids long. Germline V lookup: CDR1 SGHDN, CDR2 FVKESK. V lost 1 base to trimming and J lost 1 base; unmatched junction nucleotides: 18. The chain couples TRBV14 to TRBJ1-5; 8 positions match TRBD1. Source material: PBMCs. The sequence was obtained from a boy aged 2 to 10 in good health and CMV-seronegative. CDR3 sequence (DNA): TGTGCCAGCAGCCAAGCCGGGGGGCCCAGACAGGGGATATTAAGCAATCAGCCCCAGCATTTT. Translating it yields CASSQAGGPRQGILSNQPQHF.